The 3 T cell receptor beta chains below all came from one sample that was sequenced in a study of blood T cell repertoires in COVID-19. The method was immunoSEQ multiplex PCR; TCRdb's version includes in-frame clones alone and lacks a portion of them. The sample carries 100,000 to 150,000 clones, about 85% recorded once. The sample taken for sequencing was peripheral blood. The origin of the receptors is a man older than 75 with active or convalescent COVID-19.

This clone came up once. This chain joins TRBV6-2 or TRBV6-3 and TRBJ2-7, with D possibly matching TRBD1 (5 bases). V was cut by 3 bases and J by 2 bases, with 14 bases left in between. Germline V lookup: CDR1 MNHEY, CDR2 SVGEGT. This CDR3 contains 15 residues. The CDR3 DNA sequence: TGTGCCAGCAGTTATTGGTGGACACAGGCCTACGAGCAGTACTTC. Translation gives CASSYWWTQAYEQYF.

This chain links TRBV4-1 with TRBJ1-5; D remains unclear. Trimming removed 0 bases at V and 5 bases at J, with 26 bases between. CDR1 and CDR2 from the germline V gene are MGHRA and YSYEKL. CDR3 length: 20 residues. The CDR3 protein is CASSQEAPSTVSLRDQPQHF. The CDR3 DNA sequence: TGCGCCAGCAGCCAAGAAGCCCCGTCCACGGTTAGCTTACGTGATCAGCCCCAGCATTTT.

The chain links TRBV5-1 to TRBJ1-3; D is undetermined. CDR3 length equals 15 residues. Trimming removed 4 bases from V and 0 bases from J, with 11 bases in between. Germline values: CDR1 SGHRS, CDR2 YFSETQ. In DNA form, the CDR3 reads TGCGCCAGCAGCCCGGGATTGTACTCTGGAAACACCATATATTTT. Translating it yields CASSPGLYSGNTIYF. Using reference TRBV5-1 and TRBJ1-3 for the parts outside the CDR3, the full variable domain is KAGVTQTPRYLIKTRGQQVTLSCSPISGHRSVSWYQQTPGQGLQFLFEYFSETQRNKGNFPGRFSGRQFSNSRSEMNVSTLELGDSALYLCASSPGLYSGNTIYFGEGSWLTVV.